This is a list of T cell receptor beta chains from one sample in a study of blood T cells in healthy people across ages. Each CDR3 protein is one row after TCRdb ran MiXCR on the 5' RACE reads. The sample shows some 710,000 distinct CDR3 sequences, about 20% of them seen only once. The sample taken for sequencing was blood. The receptors were gathered from a man in his 70s in good health. CDR3s include the opening cysteine and the closing phenylalanine or tryptophan. A D gene is named only where the DNA matches it firmly. Not all rows give a size; the values are once, few, many and, for expanded clones, a class.

V: TRBV7-8; J: TRBJ2-3; size: -; D: -; DNA: TGTGCCAGCAGCTCAAGGGTCCTCAAAGATACGCAGTATTTT; CDR3: CASSSRVLKDTQYF
V: TRBV20-1; J: TRBJ2-2; size: -; D: -; DNA: TGCAGTGCTGGCAGGGGTATCACCGGGGAGCTGTTTTTT; CDR3: CSAGRGITGELFF
V: TRBV20-1; J: TRBJ1-2; size: -; D: TRBD1; DNA: TGCAGTGGAGGGACAGGCCTTGGCTACACCTTC; CDR3: CSGGTGLGYTF
V: TRBV5-1; J: TRBJ2-5; size: -; D: -; DNA: TGCGCCAGCAGCTTGTGGCCAGAAGAGACCCAGTACTTC; CDR3: CASSLWPEETQYF
V: TRBV28; J: TRBJ1-2; size: few; D: -; DNA: TGTGCCGGCAGGCCTACAGGGCCCGGCTACACCTTC; CDR3: CAGRPTGPGYTF
V: TRBV12-5; J: TRBJ2-7; size: -; D: -; DNA: TGTGCTAGTGGGGGATGGGACGGACCATCCTACGAGCGGTACTTC; CDR3: CASGGWDGPSYERYF
V: TRBV30; J: TRBJ1-1; size: -; D: -; DNA: TGTGCCTGGAGTTTTTCGAGAGGCACTGAAGCTTTCTTT; CDR3: CAWSFSRGTEAFF
V: TRBV7-9; J: TRBJ1-1; size: -; D: -; DNA: TGTGCCAGCATCCCGGCGGGAGCGGGTGTAGCTTTCTTT; CDR3: CASIPAGAGVAFF
V: TRBV3-1; J: TRBJ2-4; size: -; D: TRBD2; DNA: TGTGCCAGCAGCCAAGATGGACTAGCGGGGGACACATTC; CDR3: CASSQDGLAGDTF
V: TRBV19; J: TRBJ2-1; size: few; D: TRBD2; DNA: TGTGCCAGTAGTATAGTGACTAGCGGGAGGGATGAGCAGTTCTTC; CDR3: CASSIVTSGRDEQFF
V: TRBV12-3/TRBV12-4; J: TRBJ2-5; size: -; D: -; DNA: TGTGCCAGCAGTCCCCCCCCAGGATTAGGGGAGACCCAGTACTTC; CDR3: CASSPPPGLGETQYF
V: TRBV20-1; J: TRBJ2-7; size: -; D: -; DNA: TGCAGTGCTGTTTTTACCTACGAGCAGTACTTC; CDR3: CSAVFTYEQYF
V: TRBV14; J: TRBJ2-1; size: -; D: -; DNA: TGTGCCAGCAGCCCCAATGAGCAGTTCTTC; CDR3: CASSPNEQFF
V: TRBV5-1; J: TRBJ1-1; size: -; D: -; DNA: TGCGCCAGCACCCCTCAGGGCGGGGGCTACAGCTCCGGCACTGAAGCTTTCTTT; CDR3: CASTPQGGGYSSGTEAFF
V: TRBV4-3; J: TRBJ2-1; size: -; D: TRBD1; DNA: TGCGCCAGCATGCCGGGACAGAACTACAATGAGCAGTTCTTC; CDR3: CASMPGQNYNEQFF
V: TRBV7-3; J: TRBJ2-5; size: few; D: -; DNA: TGTGCCAGCAGCTTGGCGGGCGCGGGGACCCAGTACTTC; CDR3: CASSLAGAGTQYF
V: TRBV6-5; J: TRBJ1-2; size: few; D: TRBD1; DNA: TGTGCCAGCAGTCCTACAGGGGACCCTAACTATGGCTACACCTTC; CDR3: CASSPTGDPNYGYTF
V: TRBV19; J: TRBJ2-5; size: few; D: TRBD2; DNA: TGTGCCAGCACTAGCGGGAGTAGAGGTGCGGAGACCCAGTACTTC; CDR3: CASTSGSRGAETQYF
V: TRBV5-5; J: TRBJ2-5; size: few; D: -; DNA: TGTGCCAGCAGCGCATCCGGGAACCAAGAGACCCAGTACTTC; CDR3: CASSASGNQETQYF
V: TRBV20-1; J: TRBJ1-1; size: -; D: TRBD1; DNA: TGCAGTGCTAGACCCGGGACAGACAACACTGAAGCTTTCTTT; CDR3: CSARPGTDNTEAFF
V: TRBV19; J: TRBJ2-2; size: -; D: -; DNA: TGTGCCAGTAGTGCAGGGGACGTGGCCGGGGAGCTGTTTTTT; CDR3: CASSAGDVAGELFF
V: TRBV4-3; J: TRBJ1-2; size: -; D: -; DNA: TGCGCCAGCAGCCAAGAGAGCAGCAGAATCTATGGCTACACCTTC; CDR3: CASSQESSRIYGYTF
V: TRBV27; J: TRBJ1-1; size: few; D: TRBD1; DNA: TGTGCCAGCAGTAAAACAGGGGGTGGTTTTGGCACTGAAGCTTTCTTT; CDR3: CASSKTGGGFGTEAFF
V: TRBV14; J: TRBJ1-6; size: many; D: -; DNA: TGTGCCAGCAGCCAAGGGCGTGAGAATTCACCCCTCCACTTT; CDR3: CASSQGRENSPLHF
V: TRBV28; J: TRBJ1-6; size: few; D: -; DNA: TGTGCCAGCAGTTTATCAGGGTTCGGTTCACCCCTCCACTTT; CDR3: CASSLSGFGSPLHF
V: TRBV19; J: TRBJ2-3; size: many; D: TRBD2; DNA: TGTGCCAGTAGTCTGGGTTCTAGCGGGAGGGCAGATACGCAGTATTTT; CDR3: CASSLGSSGRADTQYF
V: TRBV12-3/TRBV12-4; J: TRBJ2-1; size: few; D: -; DNA: TGTGCCACCCGGGACCCGAGCTCCTACAATGAGCAGTTCTTC; CDR3: CATRDPSSYNEQFF
V: TRBV30; J: TRBJ2-1; size: -; D: TRBD2; DNA: TGTGCCTGGAGGCGACTAGCGAACCAGTTCTTC; CDR3: CAWRRLANQFF
V: TRBV12-3/TRBV12-4; J: TRBJ2-3; size: -; D: -; DNA: TGTGCCAGCAGACTAGTCCCCACAGATGCGCAGTATTTT; CDR3: CASRLVPTDAQYF
V: TRBV24-1; J: TRBJ2-1; size: -; D: -; DNA: TGTGCCACCAGTGATCCCATCAATGAGCAGTTCTTC; CDR3: CATSDPINEQFF
V: TRBV5-1; J: TRBJ2-7; size: -; D: TRBD1; DNA: TGCGCCAGCAGCTTGGACGCCCAGGGGGCCTACGAGCAGTACTTC; CDR3: CASSLDAQGAYEQYF
V: TRBV5-6; J: TRBJ2-7; size: -; D: -; DNA: TGTGCCAGCAGCCGGCAACCCGGCTCCTACGAGCAGTACTTC; CDR3: CASSRQPGSYEQYF
V: TRBV20-1; J: TRBJ1-1; size: -; D: TRBD1; DNA: TGCAGTGCTAGAGCCATCGGACAGGGTAACACTGAAGCTTTCTTT; CDR3: CSARAIGQGNTEAFF
V: TRBV10-3; J: TRBJ2-3; size: -; D: TRBD1; DNA: TGTGCCATCAGTGACAGGGGGCTTGCCGTCGATACGCAGTATTTT; CDR3: CAISDRGLAVDTQYF
V: TRBV19; J: TRBJ2-4; size: -; D: TRBD2; DNA: TGTGCCAGTAGTATTAATCCTAGCGGGAGATGGGCCAAAAACATTCAGTACTTC; CDR3: CASSINPSGRWAKNIQYF
V: TRBV18; J: TRBJ1-5; size: -; D: TRBD1; DNA: TGTGCCAGCTCACCACTTCCTGGGACAGATCAGCCCCAGCATTTT; CDR3: CASSPLPGTDQPQHF
V: TRBV24-1; J: TRBJ2-7; size: few; D: -; DNA: TGTGCCACCAGTGATCCCTCCGGGGCGTACGAGCAGTACTTC; CDR3: CATSDPSGAYEQYF
V: TRBV7-9; J: TRBJ2-7; size: few; D: TRBD1; DNA: TGTGCCAGCAGCTCCCGGACAGGAATGAGGGAGCAGTACTTC; CDR3: CASSSRTGMREQYF
V: TRBV7-9; J: TRBJ2-5; size: -; D: TRBD2; DNA: TGTGCCAGCAGCTTAGCGAGAACTAGCGGCCAAGAGACCCAGTACTTC; CDR3: CASSLARTSGQETQYF
V: TRBV18; J: TRBJ1-1; size: -; D: -; DNA: TGTGCCAGCTCACCACCGGAGGGTTCGGCTTTCTTT; CDR3: CASSPPEGSAFF
V: TRBV18; J: TRBJ2-1; size: -; D: TRBD1; DNA: TGTGCCAGCTCACCCTTTTTTGGACAGGGCTCCAATGAGCAGTTCTTC; CDR3: CASSPFFGQGSNEQFF
V: TRBV5-5; J: TRBJ2-3; size: -; D: TRBD2; DNA: TGTGCCAGCAGCCTTCGGACTAGCGGGAGGGCCGTTCCAGATACGCAGTATTTT; CDR3: CASSLRTSGRAVPDTQYF
V: TRBV15; J: TRBJ1-4; size: -; D: -; DNA: TGTGCCACCAGCAGAGAGGCAGGGGTTGTGGAAAAACTGTTTTTT; CDR3: CATSREAGVVEKLFF
V: TRBV7-8; J: TRBJ2-1; size: -; D: TRBD2; DNA: TGTGCCAGCAGGGAACTGGGACTAGCGGGATTTATGAATGAGCAGTTCTTC; CDR3: CASRELGLAGFMNEQFF
V: TRBV19; J: TRBJ1-1; size: -; D: -; DNA: TGTGCCAGTAGTATCCCCTTCGCTGAAGCTTTCTTT; CDR3: CASSIPFAEAFF
V: TRBV11-2; J: TRBJ2-1; size: once; D: -; DNA: TGTGCCAGCAGCTTAGATGGGGACTCATTCAACAATGAGCAGTTCTTC; CDR3: CASSLDGDSFNNEQFF
V: TRBV5-1; J: TRBJ2-1; size: -; D: -; DNA: TGCGCCAGCAGCCCCGGGGCAGGGAGGAATGAGCAGTTCTTC; CDR3: CASSPGAGRNEQFF
V: TRBV11-3; J: TRBJ1-3; size: -; D: -; DNA: TGTGTCAGCAGCTTAAACCCCGGGAGATTTTCTGGAAACACCATATATTTT; CDR3: CVSSLNPGRFSGNTIYF
V: TRBV5-1; J: TRBJ2-3; size: -; D: -; DNA: TGCGCCAGCAGCTTCGACACGAGCACAGATACGCAGTATTTT; CDR3: CASSFDTSTDTQYF